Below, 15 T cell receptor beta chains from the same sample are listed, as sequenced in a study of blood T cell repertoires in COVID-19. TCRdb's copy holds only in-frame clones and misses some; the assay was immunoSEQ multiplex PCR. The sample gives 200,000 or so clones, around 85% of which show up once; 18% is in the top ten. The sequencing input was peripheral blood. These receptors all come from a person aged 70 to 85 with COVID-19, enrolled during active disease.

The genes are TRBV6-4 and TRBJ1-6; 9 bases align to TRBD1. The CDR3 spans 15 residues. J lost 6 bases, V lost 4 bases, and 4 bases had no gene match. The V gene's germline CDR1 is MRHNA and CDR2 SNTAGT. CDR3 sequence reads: CASSAQGASNSPLHF. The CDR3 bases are TGTGCCAGCAGTGCACAGGGGGCAAGTAATTCACCCCTCCACTTT.

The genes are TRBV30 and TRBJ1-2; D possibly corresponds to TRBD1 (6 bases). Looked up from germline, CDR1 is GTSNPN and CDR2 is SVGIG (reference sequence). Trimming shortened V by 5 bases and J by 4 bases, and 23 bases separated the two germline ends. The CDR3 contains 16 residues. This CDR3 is CAWAVPATGGIYGYTF. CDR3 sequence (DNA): TGTGCCTGGGCGGTCCCCGCGACAGGAGGTATCTATGGCTACACCTTC.

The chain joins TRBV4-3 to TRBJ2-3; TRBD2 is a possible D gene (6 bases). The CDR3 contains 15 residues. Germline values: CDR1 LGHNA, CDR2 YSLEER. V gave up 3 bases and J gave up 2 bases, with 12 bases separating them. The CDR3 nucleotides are TGCGCCAGCAGCCAGGCGGGGTATGCCACAGATACGCAGTATTTT. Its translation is CASSQAGYATDTQYF.

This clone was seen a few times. DNA for the CDR3: TGTGCCAGCGGAGACAGGGTTCATTCACCCCTCCACTTT. Amino acids: CASGDRVHSPLHF. The rearrangement joins TRBV3-1 (or the pseudogene TRBV3-2) to TRBJ1-6; 7 nucleotides line up with TRBD1. Trimming took 8 bases from V and 8 from J; bases not matched to a gene: 6. The germline V gene has CDR1 LGHDT and CDR2 YNNKEL (reference sequence). The CDR3 contains 13 residues.

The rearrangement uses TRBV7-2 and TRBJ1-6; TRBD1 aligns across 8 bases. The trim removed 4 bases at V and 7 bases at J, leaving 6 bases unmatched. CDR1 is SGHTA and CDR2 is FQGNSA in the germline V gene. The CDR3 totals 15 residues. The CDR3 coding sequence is TGTGCCAGCAGCTGGGGACAGGACGGCAATTCACCCCTCCACTTT. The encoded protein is CASSWGQDGNSPLHF.

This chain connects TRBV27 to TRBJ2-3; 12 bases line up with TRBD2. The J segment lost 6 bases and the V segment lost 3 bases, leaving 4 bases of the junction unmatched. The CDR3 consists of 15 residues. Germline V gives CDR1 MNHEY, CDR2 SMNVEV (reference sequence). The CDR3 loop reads CASSFLAGGSDTQYF. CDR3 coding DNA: TGTGCCAGCAGTTTTCTAGCGGGGGGGTCTGATACGCAGTATTTT.

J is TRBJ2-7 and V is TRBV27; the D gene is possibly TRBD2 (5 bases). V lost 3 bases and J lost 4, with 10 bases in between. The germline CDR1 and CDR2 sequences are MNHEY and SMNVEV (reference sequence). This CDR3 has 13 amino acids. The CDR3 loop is CASSLKIAYEQYF. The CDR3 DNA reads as TGTGCCAGCAGTTTGAAAATAGCGTACGAGCAGTACTTC.

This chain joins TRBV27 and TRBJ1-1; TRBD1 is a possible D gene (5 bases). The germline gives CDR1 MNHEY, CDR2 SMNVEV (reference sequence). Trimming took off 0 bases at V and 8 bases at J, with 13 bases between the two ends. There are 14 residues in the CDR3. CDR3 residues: CASSLSFGGSEAFF. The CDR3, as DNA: TGTGCCAGCAGTTTATCCTTCGGGGGATCAGAAGCTTTCTTT.

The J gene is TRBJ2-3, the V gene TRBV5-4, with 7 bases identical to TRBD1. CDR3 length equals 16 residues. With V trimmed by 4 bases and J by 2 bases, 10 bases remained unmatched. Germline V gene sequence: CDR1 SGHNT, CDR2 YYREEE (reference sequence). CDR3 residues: CASSGDRADITDTQYF. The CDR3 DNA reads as TGTGCCAGCAGCGGTGACAGGGCAGATATCACAGATACGCAGTATTTT.

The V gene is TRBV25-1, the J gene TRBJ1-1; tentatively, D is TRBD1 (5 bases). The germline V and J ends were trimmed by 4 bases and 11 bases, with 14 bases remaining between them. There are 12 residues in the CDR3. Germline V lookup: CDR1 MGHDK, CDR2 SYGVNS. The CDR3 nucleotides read TGTGCCAGCAGTGCATTCGGGGGTAGGGCTTTCTTT. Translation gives CASSAFGGRAFF.

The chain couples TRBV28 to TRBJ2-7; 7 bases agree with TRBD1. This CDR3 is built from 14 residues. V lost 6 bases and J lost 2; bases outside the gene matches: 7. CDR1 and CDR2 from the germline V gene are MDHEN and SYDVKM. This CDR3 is CASSPRQGPYEQYF. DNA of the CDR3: TGTGCCAGCAGCCCTCGACAGGGCCCCTACGAGCAGTACTTC.

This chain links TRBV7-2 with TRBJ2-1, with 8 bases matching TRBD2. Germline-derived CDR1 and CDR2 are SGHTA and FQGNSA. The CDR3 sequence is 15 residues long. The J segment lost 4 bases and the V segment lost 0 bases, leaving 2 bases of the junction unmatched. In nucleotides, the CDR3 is TGTGCCAGCAGCTTAGCGCTAGCGGGTTACAATGAGCAGTTCTTC. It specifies CASSLALAGYNEQFF. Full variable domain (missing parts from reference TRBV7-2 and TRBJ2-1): GAGVSQSPSNKVTEKGKDVELRCDPISGHTALYWYRQSLGQGLEFLIYFQGNSAPDKSGLPSDRFSAERTGGSVSTLTIQRTQQEDSAVYLCASSLALAGYNEQFFGPGTRLTVL.

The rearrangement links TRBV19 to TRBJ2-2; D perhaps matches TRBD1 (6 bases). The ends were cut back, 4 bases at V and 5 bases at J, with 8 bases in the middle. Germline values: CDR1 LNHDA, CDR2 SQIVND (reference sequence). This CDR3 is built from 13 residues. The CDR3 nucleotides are TGTGCCAGTAGTAGCAGGGGTACCGGGGAGCTGTTTTTT. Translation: CASSSRGTGELFF.

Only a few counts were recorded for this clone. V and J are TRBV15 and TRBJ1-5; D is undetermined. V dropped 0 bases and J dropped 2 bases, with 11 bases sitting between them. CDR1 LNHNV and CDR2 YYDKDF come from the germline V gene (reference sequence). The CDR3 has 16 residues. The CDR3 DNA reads TGTGCCACCAGCAGAGATCGGGGATTTGGCAATCAGCCCCAGCATTTT. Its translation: CATSRDRGFGNQPQHF.

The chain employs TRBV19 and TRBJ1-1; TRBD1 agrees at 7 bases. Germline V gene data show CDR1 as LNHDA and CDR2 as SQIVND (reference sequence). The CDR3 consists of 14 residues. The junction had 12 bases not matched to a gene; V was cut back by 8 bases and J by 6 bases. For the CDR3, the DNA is TGTGCCAGTCGGAGACAGGGTGGGCCAGCTGAAGCTTTCTTT. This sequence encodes CASRRQGGPAEAFF. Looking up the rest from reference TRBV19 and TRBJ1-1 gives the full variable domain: DGGITQSPKYLFRKEGQNVTLSCEQNLNHDAMYWYRQDPGQGLRLIYYSQIVNDFQKGDIAEGYSVSREKKESFPLTVTSAQKNPTAFYLCASRRQGGPAEAFFGQGTRLTVV.